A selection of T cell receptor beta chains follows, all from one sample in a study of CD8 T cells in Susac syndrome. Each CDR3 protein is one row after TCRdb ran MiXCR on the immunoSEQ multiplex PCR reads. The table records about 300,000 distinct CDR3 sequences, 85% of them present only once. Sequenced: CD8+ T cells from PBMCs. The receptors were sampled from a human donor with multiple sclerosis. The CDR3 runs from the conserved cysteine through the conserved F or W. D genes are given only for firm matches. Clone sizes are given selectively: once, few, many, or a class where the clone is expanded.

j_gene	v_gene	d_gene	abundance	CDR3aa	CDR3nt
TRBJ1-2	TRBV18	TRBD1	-	CASSPVGQGSYGYTF	TGTGCCAGCTCACCTGTTGGACAGGGTAGCTATGGCTACACCTTC
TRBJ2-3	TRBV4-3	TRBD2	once	CASSQDRLAGLADTQYF	TGCGCCAGCAGCCAAGATAGGCTAGCGGGACTCGCAGATACGCAGTATTTT
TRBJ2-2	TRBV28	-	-	CASSWKANTGELFF	TGTGCCAGCAGTTGGAAAGCGAACACCGGGGAGCTGTTTTTT
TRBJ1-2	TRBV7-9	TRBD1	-	CASSDRGNYGYTF	TGTGCCAGCAGCGACAGGGGGAACTATGGCTACACCTTC
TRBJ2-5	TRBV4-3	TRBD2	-	CASSRVAGVQETQYF	TGCGCCAGCAGCCGCGTAGCGGGAGTGCAGGAGACCCAGTACTTC
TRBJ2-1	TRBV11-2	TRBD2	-	CASSLEHSSGAYNEQFF	TGTGCCAGCAGCTTAGAACATTCTAGCGGGGCCTACAATGAGCAGTTCTTC
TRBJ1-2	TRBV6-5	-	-	CASRTNRENYGYTF	TGTGCCAGCAGAACCAACAGGGAAAACTATGGCTACACCTTC
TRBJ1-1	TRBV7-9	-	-	CASRDKTDVAEAFF	TGTGCCAGCAGAGACAAGACGGACGTCGCTGAAGCTTTCTTT
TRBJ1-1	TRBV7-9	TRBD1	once	CASSGYRGGTEAFF	TGTGCCAGCAGCGGATACAGGGGCGGCACTGAAGCTTTCTTT
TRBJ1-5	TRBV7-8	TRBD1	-	CASSFSGTGGNQPQHF	TGTGCCAGCAGCTTCTCTGGGACAGGGGGCAATCAGCCCCAGCATTTT
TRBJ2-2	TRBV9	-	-	CASGGRSNTGELFF	TGTGCCAGCGGAGGCAGATCGAACACCGGGGAGCTGTTTTTT
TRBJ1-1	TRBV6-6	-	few	CASTLGRNTEAFF	TGTGCCAGCACCCTGGGGAGGAACACTGAAGCTTTCTTT
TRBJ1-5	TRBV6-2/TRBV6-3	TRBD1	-	CASKSTGGNQPQHF	TGTGCCAGCAAGTCGACAGGGGGCAATCAGCCCCAGCATTTT
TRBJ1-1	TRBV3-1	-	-	CASSQVSGVPEAFF	TGTGCCAGCAGCCAAGTATCAGGGGTCCCTGAAGCTTTCTTT
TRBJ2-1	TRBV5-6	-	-	CASRSDYEQFF	TGTGCCAGCAGGTCTGACTATGAGCAGTTCTTC
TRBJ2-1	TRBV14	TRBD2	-	CASSQDYRLAGVNEQFF	TGTGCCAGCAGCCAAGATTACCGACTAGCGGGAGTCAATGAGCAGTTCTTC
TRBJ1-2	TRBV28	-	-	CASSPVGPWYGYTF	TGTGCCAGCAGTCCGGTGGGCCCTTGGTATGGCTACACCTTC